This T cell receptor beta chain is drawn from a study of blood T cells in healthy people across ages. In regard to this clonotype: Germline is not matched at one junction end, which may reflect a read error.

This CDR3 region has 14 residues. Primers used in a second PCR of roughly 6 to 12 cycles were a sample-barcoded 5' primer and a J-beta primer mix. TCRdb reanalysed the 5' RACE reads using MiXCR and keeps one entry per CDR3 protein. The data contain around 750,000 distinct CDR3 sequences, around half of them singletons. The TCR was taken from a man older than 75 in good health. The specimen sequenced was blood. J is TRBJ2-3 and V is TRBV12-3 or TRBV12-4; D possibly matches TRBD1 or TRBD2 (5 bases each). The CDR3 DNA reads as TGTGCCAGCACCCACGGGGCGGCCACAGATACGGAGTATTTT. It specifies CASTHGAATDTEYF.